This record looks at one T cell receptor beta chain sequence and its context. The antigen is unknown. The data belong to a study of T-cell reconstitution after alpha-beta-depleted transplantation in children. Germline assignment: CDR1 MNHEY and CDR2 SMNVEV (reference sequence). V gave up 5 bases and J gave up 2 bases, with 19 bases separating them. The CDR3 loop spans 17 amino acids. Whole-study results and caveats: After transplant, at about two months, alpha-beta T cells were reportedly derived from several hundred expanded graft clones. From surviving recipient T cells and thymic progenitors came the high day-60 TCRbeta diversity observed in some patients. T-cell counts and diversity at one year post-transplant came mainly from newly produced T cells.

Molecular barcoding with unique molecular identifiers was used for the TCRbeta library. TCRdb used MiXCR to reprocess the PCR reads, holding one entry per CDR3 protein. This table has roughly 76,000 distinct CDR3 sequences, roughly a tenth appearing once. The chain uses TRBV27 and TRBJ1-5; no clear D. The receptor was isolated from a boy aged 5-17 years with acute myeloid leukemia, due to receive a stem cell transplant. Material: PBMCs, obtained before TCRalphabeta/CD19-depleted stem cell transplant. The CDR3 coding sequence is TGTGCCAGCAGTCCCCGACCCCGAGGGTTCGGCAATCAGCCCCAGCATTTT. It specifies CASSPRPRGFGNQPQHF.